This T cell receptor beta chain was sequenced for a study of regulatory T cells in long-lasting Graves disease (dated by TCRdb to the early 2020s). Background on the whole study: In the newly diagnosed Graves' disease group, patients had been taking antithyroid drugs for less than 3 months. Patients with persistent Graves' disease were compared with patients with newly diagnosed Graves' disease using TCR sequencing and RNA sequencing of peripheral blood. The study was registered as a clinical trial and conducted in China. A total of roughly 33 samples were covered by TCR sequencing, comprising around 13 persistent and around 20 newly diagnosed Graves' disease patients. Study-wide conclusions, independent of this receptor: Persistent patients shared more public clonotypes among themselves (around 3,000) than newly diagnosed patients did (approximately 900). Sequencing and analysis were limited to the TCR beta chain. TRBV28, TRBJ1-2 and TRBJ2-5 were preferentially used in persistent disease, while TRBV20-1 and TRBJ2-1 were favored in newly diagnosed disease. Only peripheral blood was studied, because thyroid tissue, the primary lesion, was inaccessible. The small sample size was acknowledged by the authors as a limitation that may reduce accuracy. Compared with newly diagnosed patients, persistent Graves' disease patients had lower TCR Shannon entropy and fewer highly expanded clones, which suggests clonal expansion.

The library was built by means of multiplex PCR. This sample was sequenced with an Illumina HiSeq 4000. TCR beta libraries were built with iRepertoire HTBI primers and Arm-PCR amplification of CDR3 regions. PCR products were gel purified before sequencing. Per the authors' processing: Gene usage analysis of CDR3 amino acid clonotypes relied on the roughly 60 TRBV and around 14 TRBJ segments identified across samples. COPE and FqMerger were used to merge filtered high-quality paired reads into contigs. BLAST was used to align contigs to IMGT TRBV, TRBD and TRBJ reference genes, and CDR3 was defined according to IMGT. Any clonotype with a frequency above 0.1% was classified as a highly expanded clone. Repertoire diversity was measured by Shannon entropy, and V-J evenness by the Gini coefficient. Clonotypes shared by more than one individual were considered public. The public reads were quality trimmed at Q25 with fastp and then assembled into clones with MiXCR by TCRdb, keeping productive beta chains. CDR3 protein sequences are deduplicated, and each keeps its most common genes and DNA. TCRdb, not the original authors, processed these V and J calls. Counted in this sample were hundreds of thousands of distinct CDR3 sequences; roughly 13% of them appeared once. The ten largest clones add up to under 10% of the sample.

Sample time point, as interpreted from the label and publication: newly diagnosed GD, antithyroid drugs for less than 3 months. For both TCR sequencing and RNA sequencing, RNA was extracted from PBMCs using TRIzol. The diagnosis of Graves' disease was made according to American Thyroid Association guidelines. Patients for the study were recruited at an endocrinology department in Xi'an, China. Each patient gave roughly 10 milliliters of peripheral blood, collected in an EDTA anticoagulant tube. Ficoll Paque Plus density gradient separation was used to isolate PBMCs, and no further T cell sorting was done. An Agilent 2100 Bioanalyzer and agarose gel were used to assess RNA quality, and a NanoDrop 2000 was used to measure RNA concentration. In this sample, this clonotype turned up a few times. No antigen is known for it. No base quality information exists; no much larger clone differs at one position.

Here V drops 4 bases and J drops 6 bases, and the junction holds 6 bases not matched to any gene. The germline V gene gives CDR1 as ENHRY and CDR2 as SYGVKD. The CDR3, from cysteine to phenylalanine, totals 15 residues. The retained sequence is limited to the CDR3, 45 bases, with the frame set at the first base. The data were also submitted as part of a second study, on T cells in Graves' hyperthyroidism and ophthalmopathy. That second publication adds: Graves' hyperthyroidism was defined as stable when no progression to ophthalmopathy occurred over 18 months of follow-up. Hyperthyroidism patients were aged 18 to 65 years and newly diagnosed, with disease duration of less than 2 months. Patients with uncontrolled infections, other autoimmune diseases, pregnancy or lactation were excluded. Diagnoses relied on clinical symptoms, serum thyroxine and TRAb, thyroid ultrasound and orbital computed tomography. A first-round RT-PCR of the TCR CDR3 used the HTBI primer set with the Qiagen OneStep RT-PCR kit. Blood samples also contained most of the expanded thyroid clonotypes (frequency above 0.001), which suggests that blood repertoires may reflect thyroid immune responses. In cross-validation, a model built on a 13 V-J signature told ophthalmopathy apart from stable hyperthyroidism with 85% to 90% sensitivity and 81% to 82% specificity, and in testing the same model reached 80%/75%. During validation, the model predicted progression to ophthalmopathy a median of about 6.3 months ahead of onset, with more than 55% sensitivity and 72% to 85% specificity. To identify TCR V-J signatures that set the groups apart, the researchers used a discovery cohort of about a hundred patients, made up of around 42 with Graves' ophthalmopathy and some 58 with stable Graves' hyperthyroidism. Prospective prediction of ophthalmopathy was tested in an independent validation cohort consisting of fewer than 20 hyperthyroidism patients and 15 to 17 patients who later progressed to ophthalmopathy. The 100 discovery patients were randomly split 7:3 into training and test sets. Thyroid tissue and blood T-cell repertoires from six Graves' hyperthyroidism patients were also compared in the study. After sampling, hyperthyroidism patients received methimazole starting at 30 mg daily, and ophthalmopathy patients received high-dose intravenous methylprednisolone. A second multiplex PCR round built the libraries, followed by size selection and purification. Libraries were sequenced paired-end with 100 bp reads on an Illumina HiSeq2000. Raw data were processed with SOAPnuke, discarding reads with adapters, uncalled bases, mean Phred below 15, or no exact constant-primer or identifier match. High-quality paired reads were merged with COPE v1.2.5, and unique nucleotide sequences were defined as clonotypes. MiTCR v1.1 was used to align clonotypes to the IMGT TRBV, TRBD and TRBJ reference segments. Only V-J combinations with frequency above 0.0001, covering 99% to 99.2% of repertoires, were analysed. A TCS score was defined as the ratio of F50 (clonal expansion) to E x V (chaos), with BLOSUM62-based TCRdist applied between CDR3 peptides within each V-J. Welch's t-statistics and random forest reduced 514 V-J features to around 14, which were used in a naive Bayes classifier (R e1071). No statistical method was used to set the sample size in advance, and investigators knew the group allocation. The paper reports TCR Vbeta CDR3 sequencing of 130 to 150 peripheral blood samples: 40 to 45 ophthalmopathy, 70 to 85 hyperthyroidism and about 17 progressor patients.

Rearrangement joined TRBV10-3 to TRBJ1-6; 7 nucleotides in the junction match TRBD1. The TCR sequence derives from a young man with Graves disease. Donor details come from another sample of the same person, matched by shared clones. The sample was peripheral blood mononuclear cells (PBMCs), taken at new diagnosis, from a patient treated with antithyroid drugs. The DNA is TGTGCCATCAGTGTCGAGGGGGCGGCTAATTCACCCCTCCACTTT. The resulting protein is CAISVEGAANSPLHF.